A selection of T cell receptor beta chains follows, all from one sample in a study of T cell repertoires in cytomegalovirus infection. TCRdb reanalysed the reads using MiXCR and keeps one entry per CDR3 protein. The repertoire holds around 78,000 distinct CDR3 sequences, with roughly a quarter as singletons. These TCRs are of unknown antigen specificity. The sample in question was CD8+ T cells from cultured PBMCs, obtained from culture after CMV antigen stimulation. The receptors shown here come from a human donor in good health (CMV status not recorded). Some clones in this sample may be carry-over from other donors' samples. Each CDR3 is given without its conserved first and last residue. Clone size, where shown, is once, few, many, or a class for clones that have expanded.

V,size,J,CDR3
TRBV15,few,TRBJ1-5,ATSRTVGTNQPQH
TRBV5-6,few,TRBJ2-7,ASTLGVGGYEQY
TRBV5-4,NA,TRBJ2-7,ASSSKGTGGEVQY
TRBV25-1,once,TRBJ2-7,ASSPSGGSYEQY
TRBV18,NA,TRBJ2-4,ASSPPDGIAKNIQY
TRBV7-9,NA,TRBJ2-7,ASSPVLSEQY
TRBV6-1,few,TRBJ2-1,ATHGIAGGLSSYNEQF
TRBV9,NA,TRBJ2-7,ASSPTGLAGGPTFEQY
TRBV12-3/TRBV12-4,few,TRBJ2-3,ASSRQGTDTQY
TRBV7-9,many,TRBJ2-3,ASSLQDTQY
TRBV27,NA,TRBJ2-1,ARTMTYNEQF
TRBV29-1,NA,TRBJ1-1,SAGGMEAF
TRBV5-1,NA,TRBJ1-1,ASSLDGAEAF
TRBV7-9,few,TRBJ1-2,ASSSRDRIDYGYT
TRBV6-1,few,TRBJ1-4,ASSPTGGGEKLF
TRBV6-6,NA,TRBJ2-3,ASSYGERGSTDTQY
TRBV29-1,NA,TRBJ2-5,SVEGVGIETQY
TRBV29-1,NA,TRBJ2-4,SVEDRGPKEKINIQY
TRBV6-5,few,TRBJ1-4,ASSPRAGEGELF
TRBV10-2,NA,TRBJ2-3,ASFFSNMGTDTQY
TRBV27,few,TRBJ1-3,ASKKDRGTGNTIY
TRBV11-1,NA,TRBJ2-7,ASSEGLAGSYEQY
TRBV28,few,TRBJ1-4,ASSLAGQSEKLF
TRBV6-1,many,TRBJ2-7,ASSEAVGSLEQY
TRBV13,NA,TRBJ2-7,ASSLQGRAPYEQY
TRBV6-1,NA,TRBJ2-7,ASSEARGSSYEQY
TRBV7-8,many,TRBJ2-7,ASSLEGTDSYEQY
TRBV5-4,few,TRBJ2-1,ASSGGLAETPSNEQF
TRBV4-1,few,TRBJ1-5,ASSQEFGNIFQPQH
TRBV7-8,many,TRBJ2-7,ASSSSGGSTGEQY
TRBV11-2,few,TRBJ2-3,ASSPTGTDTDTQY
TRBV11-2,NA,TRBJ1-1,ASSLGGGPNTEAF
TRBV6-6,few,TRBJ1-2,ASTLTGVGYT
TRBV20-1,NA,TRBJ2-7,SAMTSGRQYEQY
TRBV9,NA,TRBJ2-6,ASSVALTGGASGSGANVLT
TRBV5-1,NA,TRBJ2-5,ASSLSRIGETQY
TRBV6-6,NA,TRBJ2-7,ASIQGYEQY
TRBV7-9,many,TRBJ2-3,ASSLVGTTTDTQY
TRBV5-4,many,TRBJ2-7,ASSSGQRAY
TRBV7-1,NA,TRBJ1-2,ASSLGGLAGYT
TRBV4-3,NA,TRBJ2-7,ASSQASGEGYEQY
TRBV10-1,NA,TRBJ2-1,ASRIDARQLPRGKF
TRBV19,few,TRBJ2-2,ASRYGSLAGGTTNTGELF
TRBV12-3/TRBV12-4,NA,TRBJ2-7,ASSFGGGPGEQY
TRBV5-6,NA,TRBJ2-7,ASSLEGPEQY
TRBV2,NA,TRBJ2-1,ASSVNPGQASYNEQF
TRBV28,NA,TRBJ1-4,ASNLGRVRRPTDGSVR
TRBV2,many,TRBJ2-1,AMPDEGGSRNEQF
TRBV7-8,NA,TRBJ2-7,ASSLVEAGRRFDYEQY
TRBV11-2,few,TRBJ1-1,ASRQGAGTEAF
TRBV12-3/TRBV12-4,NA,TRBJ2-2,ASSFSATGELF
TRBV5-1,NA,TRBJ1-1,ASSPWGNTEAF
TRBV6-6,NA,TRBJ1-4,ASSLEFGEKLF
TRBV9,NA,TRBJ2-1,ASSSPRVPSGGGRGNEQF
TRBV12-3/TRBV12-4,many,TRBJ2-1,ASSLELAGASYNEQF
TRBV12-3/TRBV12-4,many,TRBJ2-5,ASSLLGGAQETQY
TRBV5-1,many,TRBJ1-5,ASSLRSGQGLYSNQPQH
TRBV7-9,NA,TRBJ2-5,TSSLEETGSRETQY
TRBV6-1,NA,TRBJ2-7,ASSGPRDPYEQY